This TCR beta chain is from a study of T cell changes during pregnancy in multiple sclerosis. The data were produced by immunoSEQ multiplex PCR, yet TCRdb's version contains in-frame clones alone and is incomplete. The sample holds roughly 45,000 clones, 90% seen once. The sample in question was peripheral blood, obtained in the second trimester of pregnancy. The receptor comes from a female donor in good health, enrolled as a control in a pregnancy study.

This CDR3 is CASSRGPISNQPQHF. CDR3 sequence (DNA): TGTGCCAGCAGCCGCGGGCCTATTAGCAATCAGCCCCAGCATTTT. This sequence joins TRBV27 and TRBJ1-5, with no clear D. CDR1 and CDR2 from the germline V gene are MNHEY and SMNVEV (reference sequence). The CDR3 totals 15 residues. The ends were cut back, 6 bases at V and 0 bases at J, with 12 bases in the middle.